Listed below are T cell receptor beta chains from one sample, sequenced in a study of blood T cell repertoires in COVID-19. Libraries were prepared by immunoSEQ multiplex PCR; TCRdb keeps only in-frame clonotypes and omits some of them. The sample has around 140,000 clones, roughly 86% seen once. Sequenced input: peripheral blood. The receptors derive from a man between 65 and 80 years old with acute or convalescent COVID-19. Both conserved end residues are part of each CDR3. The D gene is left open where the match is weak. Not every row has a clone size; where given, it reads once, few, many or a size class.

TRBV2	once	NA	TRBJ2-3	CASAREYTDTQYF	TGTGCCAGCGCACGGGAATACACAGATACGCAGTATTTT
TRBV5-6	NA	TRBD1	TRBJ2-2	CASSPGTGVTGELFF	TGTGCCAGCAGCCCCGGGACAGGGGTCACCGGGGAGCTGTTTTTT
TRBV5-6	NA	NA	TRBJ2-1	CASSFRPPPYNEQFF	TGTGCCAGCAGCTTCAGGCCTCCTCCTTACAATGAGCAGTTCTTC
TRBV28	NA	TRBD1	TRBJ2-7	CASKVTGAYEQYF	TGTGCCAGCAAAGTGACAGGGGCCTACGAGCAGTACTTC
TRBV6-1	NA	NA	TRBJ2-1	CASSGPLRGGDNEQFF	TGTGCCAGCAGTGGACCCTTGAGGGGGGGAGACAATGAGCAGTTCTTC
TRBV18	NA	TRBD2	TRBJ2-7	CASSPGLAGAPRGSYEQYF	TGTGCCAGCTCACCGGGACTAGCGGGGGCCCCACGGGGCTCCTACGAGCAGTACTTC
TRBV6-1	NA	NA	TRBJ1-6	CASSEAYDRSSYNSPLHF	TGTGCCAGCAGTGAAGCGTATGACAGGAGCTCCTATAATTCACCCCTCCACTTT
TRBV7-2	once	NA	TRBJ2-7	CASSLYRDNYEQYF	TGTGCCAGCAGCTTGTACCGGGACAACTACGAGCAGTACTTC
TRBV27	NA	TRBD1	TRBJ1-5	CASGQGVSPQHF	TGTGCCAGCGGCCAGGGGGTTTCGCCCCAGCATTTT
TRBV5-1	NA	NA	TRBJ2-7	CASSSGLRDLFF	TGCGCCAGCAGCTCGGGGCTCCGGGACTTGTTTTTC
TRBV11-2	once	TRBD2	TRBJ2-1	CASRGLAGGHEQFF	TGTGCCAGCAGAGGACTAGCGGGGGGGCATGAGCAGTTCTTC
TRBV11-3	NA	TRBD2	TRBJ2-1	CASSLVGGGPGNEQFF	TGTGCCAGCAGCTTGGTTGGCGGGGGGCCCGGGAATGAGCAGTTCTTC
TRBV12-3/TRBV12-4	NA	NA	TRBJ2-4	CASSLHGENIQYF	TGTGCCAGCAGTTTACACGGGGAAAACATTCAGTACTTC
TRBV27	NA	TRBD2	TRBJ2-1	CASSPTSGRGESYYNEQFF	TGTGCCAGCAGCCCGACTAGCGGGAGAGGGGAAAGCTACTACAATGAGCAGTTCTTC
TRBV5-8	NA	TRBD1	TRBJ1-1	CASSPGTGGGNEAFF	TGTGCCAGCAGCCCCGGGACAGGGGGTGGGAATGAAGCTTTCTTT
TRBV11-1	NA	TRBD2	TRBJ2-1	CASSSRTSLVTNEQFF	TGTGCCAGCAGCTCTAGGACTAGCCTGGTCACCAATGAGCAGTTCTTC
TRBV4-1	NA	NA	TRBJ2-1	CASSPGPLATSSYNEQFF	TGCGCCAGCAGCCCCGGACCTCTAGCTACCTCCTCCTACAATGAGCAGTTCTTC
TRBV7-8	few	NA	TRBJ1-5	CASSLGFGQPQHF	TGTGCCAGCAGCTTAGGGTTCGGTCAGCCCCAGCATTTT
TRBV5-6	NA	NA	TRBJ1-1	CASSLGIGGQAFF	TGTGCCAGCAGCTTGGGGATCGGGGGACAAGCTTTCTTT
TRBV28	once	NA	TRBJ1-4	CASSSSRAQGREKLFF	TGTGCCAGCAGTAGTTCTCGCGCACAGGGACGCGAAAAACTGTTTTTT
TRBV7-2	NA	TRBD2	TRBJ2-1	CASSSNGGAYNEQFF	TGTGCCAGCAGCTCCAATGGGGGGGCCTACAATGAGCAGTTCTTC
TRBV2	NA	NA	TRBJ2-5	CASSKDWGEETQYF	TGTGCCAGCAGCAAGGACTGGGGAGAAGAGACCCAGTACTTC
TRBV6-6	NA	NA	TRBJ2-7	CASSQASKGGYEQYF	TGTGCCAGCAGTCAGGCCTCAAAAGGCGGCTACGAGCAGTACTTC
TRBV6-5	NA	TRBD1	TRBJ1-5	CASTRTGGNQPQHF	TGTGCCAGCACCAGGACAGGGGGCAATCAGCCCCAGCATTTT
TRBV19	NA	TRBD2	TRBJ2-2	CASSTPPTGGKKAGELFF	TGTGCCAGTAGTACCCCCCCGACGGGGGGGAAAAAGGCCGGGGAGCTGTTTTTT
TRBV2	NA	TRBD1	TRBJ1-1	CASSQSSRQGTEAFF	TGTGCCAGCAGCCAATCATCCCGACAGGGCACTGAAGCTTTCTTT
TRBV11-2	few	TRBD1	TRBJ1-2	CASSLNTGQGYGYTF	TGTGCCAGCAGCTTGAATACGGGACAGGGTTATGGCTACACCTTC
TRBV3-1/TRBV3-2	NA	NA	TRBJ2-7	CASSQDLYEQYF	TGTGCCAGCAGCCAAGATCTATACGAGCAGTACTTC
TRBV6-5	NA	TRBD1	TRBJ1-5	CASSHRGNNQPQHF	TGTGCCAGCAGTCACAGGGGAAACAATCAGCCCCAGCATTTT
TRBV6-4	NA	TRBD1	TRBJ1-2	CASSVVIGTGESDYTF	TGTGCCAGCAGTGTCGTAATCGGGACAGGGGAGAGTGACTACACCTTC
TRBV28	NA	NA	TRBJ2-2	CASSSPGGNTGELFF	TGTGCCAGCAGTTCCCCCGGGGGGAACACCGGGGAGCTGTTTTTT
TRBV6-5	NA	TRBD1	TRBJ1-1	CASSYLSGQMNTEAFF	TGTGCCAGCAGTTACTTGTCGGGACAGATGAACACTGAAGCTTTCTTT
TRBV7-9	NA	NA	TRBJ2-3	CASSPGRVGTDTQYF	TGTGCCAGCAGCCCCGGGCGGGTGGGCACAGATACGCAGTATTTT
TRBV19	NA	NA	TRBJ1-5	CAARDLYSNQPQHF	TGTGCCGCGCGGGACCTCTATAGCAATCAGCCCCAGCATTTT
TRBV18	NA	NA	TRBJ2-7	CASSGRGSYEQYF	TGTGCCAGCTCAGGCAGGGGTTCCTACGAGCAGTACTTC
TRBV3-1/TRBV3-2	once	TRBD1	TRBJ2-3	CASSQQGVTDTQYF	TGTGCCAGCAGCCAACAGGGGGTCACAGATACGCAGTATTTT
TRBV2	once	TRBD1	TRBJ2-7	CASSYGQGAHYEQYF	TGTGCCAGCAGTTACGGACAGGGAGCGCACTACGAGCAGTACTTC
TRBV7-2	NA	NA	TRBJ2-5	CASSSLGEETQYF	TGTGCCAGCAGCTCTCTAGGAGAAGAGACCCAGTACTTC
TRBV3-1/TRBV3-2	NA	TRBD1	TRBJ2-3	CASSQSGGFSDTQYF	TGTGCCAGCAGCCAATCAGGGGGCTTTTCAGATACGCAGTATTTT
TRBV5-1	NA	NA	TRBJ1-1	CASSLLPGANTEAFF	TGCGCCAGCAGCTTGCTCCCAGGGGCGAACACTGAAGCTTTCTTT
TRBV19	once	NA	TRBJ2-1	CASSMFSGSYNEQFF	TGTGCCAGTAGTATGTTCTCAGGGTCCTACAATGAGCAGTTCTTC
TRBV10-3	NA	TRBD1	TRBJ1-2	CAISQGGQGSGYTF	TGTGCCATCAGTCAGGGGGGACAGGGGTCGGGCTACACCTTC
TRBV2	NA	TRBD1	TRBJ1-5	CASRARTGQDQPQHF	TGTGCCAGCAGGGCACGGACAGGGCAGGATCAGCCCCAGCATTTT
TRBV19	NA	TRBD2	TRBJ2-1	CASSIRTSGGRRSYNEQFF	TGTGCCAGTAGTATACGGACTAGCGGGGGCCGTAGATCCTACAATGAGCAGTTCTTC
TRBV3-1/TRBV3-2	NA	NA	TRBJ2-2	CASNQQGTGELFF	TGTGCCAGCAACCAGCAGGGTACCGGGGAGCTGTTTTTT
TRBV5-1	NA	TRBD1	TRBJ2-3	CASSANPGTGGTDTQYF	TGCGCCAGCAGCGCAAACCCTGGGACAGGGGGCACAGATACGCAGTATTTT
TRBV10-3	NA	TRBD1	TRBJ2-5	CAISGQGAERETQYF	TGTGCCATCAGTGGCCAGGGGGCGGAGCGGGAGACCCAGTACTTC
TRBV7-9	once	NA	TRBJ2-7	CASTPGKGMDF	TGTGCCAGCACCCCCGGAAAGGGGATGGACTTC
TRBV2	NA	TRBD1	TRBJ2-1	CASSLRQGAVGQFF	TGTGCCAGCAGCCTAAGGCAGGGGGCGGTCGGGCAGTTCTTC
TRBV6-5	NA	TRBD2	TRBJ2-3	CASSSGRGTTDTQYF	TGTGCCAGCAGTTCCGGGAGGGGGACCACAGATACGCAGTATTTT
TRBV9	NA	TRBD1	TRBJ1-1	CASSPRDSKNTEAFF	TGTGCCAGCAGCCCCAGGGACAGCAAAAACACTGAAGCTTTCTTT
TRBV16	NA	NA	TRBJ1-1	CASSQSLGGGETEAFF	TGTGCCAGCAGCCAATCGTTGGGAGGGGGTGAAACTGAAGCTTTCTTT
TRBV5-1	NA	NA	TRBJ1-4	CASSLVQGSEKLFF	TGCGCCAGCAGCTTGGTCCAGGGGAGTGAAAAACTGTTTTTT
TRBV19	NA	NA	TRBJ1-3	CASNLGTSGNTIYF	TGTGCCAGTAATCTCGGGACATCGGGAAACACCATATATTTT
TRBV9	NA	TRBD2	TRBJ2-1	CASSVAGTSLYNEQFF	TGTGCCAGCAGCGTAGCGGGGACTAGCTTATACAATGAGCAGTTCTTC
TRBV18	once	NA	TRBJ1-1	CASSRGGGGIEAFF	TGTGCCAGCTCACGAGGCGGCGGTGGAATTGAAGCTTTCTTT
TRBV6-5	NA	TRBD1	TRBJ1-4	CASRGGTGPLEKLFF	TGTGCCAGCAGGGGGGGGACAGGTCCACTGGAAAAACTGTTTTTT
TRBV19	NA	NA	TRBJ1-3	CASSIQGQMTGNTIYF	TGTGCCAGTAGTATTCAAGGACAGATGACTGGAAACACCATATATTTT
TRBV24-1	once	NA	TRBJ2-3	CATSDIRGTDTQYF	TGTGCCACCAGTGACATCAGGGGTACCGATACGCAGTATTTT